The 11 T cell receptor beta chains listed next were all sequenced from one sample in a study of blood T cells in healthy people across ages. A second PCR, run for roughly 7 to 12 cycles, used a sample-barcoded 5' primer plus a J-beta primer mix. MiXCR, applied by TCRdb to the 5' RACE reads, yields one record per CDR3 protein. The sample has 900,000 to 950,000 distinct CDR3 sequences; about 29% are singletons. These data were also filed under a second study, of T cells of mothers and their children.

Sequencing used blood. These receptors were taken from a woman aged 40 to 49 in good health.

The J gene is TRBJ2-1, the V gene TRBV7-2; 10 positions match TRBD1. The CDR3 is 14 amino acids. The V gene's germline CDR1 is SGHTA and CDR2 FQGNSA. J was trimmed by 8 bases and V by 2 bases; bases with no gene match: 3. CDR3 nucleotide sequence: TGTGCCAGCAGCTTATCCGGGACAGGGGATGAGCAGTTCTTC. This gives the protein CASSLSGTGDEQFF.

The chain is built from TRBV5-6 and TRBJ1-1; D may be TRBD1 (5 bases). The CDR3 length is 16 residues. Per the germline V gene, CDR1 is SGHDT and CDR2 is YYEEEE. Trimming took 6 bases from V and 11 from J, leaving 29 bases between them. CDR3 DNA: TGTGCCAGCACCAAACTTTTGGCAGGGATCACGGCGGGGGCTTTCTTT. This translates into CASTKLLAGITAGAFF.

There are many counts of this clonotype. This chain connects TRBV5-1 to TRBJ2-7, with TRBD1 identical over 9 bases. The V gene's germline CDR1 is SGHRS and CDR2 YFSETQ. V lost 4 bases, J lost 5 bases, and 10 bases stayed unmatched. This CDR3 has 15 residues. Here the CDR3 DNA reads TGCGCCAGCAGCCCCGGACAGGGGTCGATCGACGAGCAGTACTTC. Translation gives CASSPGQGSIDEQYF.

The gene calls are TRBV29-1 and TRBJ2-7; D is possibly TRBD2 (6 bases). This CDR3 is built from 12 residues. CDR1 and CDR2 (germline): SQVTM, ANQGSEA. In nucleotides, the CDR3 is TGCAGTACTGGGGGGATGGGATACGAGCAGTACTTC. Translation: CSTGGMGYEQYF.

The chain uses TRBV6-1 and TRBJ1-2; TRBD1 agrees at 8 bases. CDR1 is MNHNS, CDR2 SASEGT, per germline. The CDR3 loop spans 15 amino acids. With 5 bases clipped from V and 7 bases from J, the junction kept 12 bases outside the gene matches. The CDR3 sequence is CASSKNRGAGAGYTF. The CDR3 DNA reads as TGTGCCAGCAGTAAAAACAGGGGGGCAGGGGCTGGCTACACCTTC.

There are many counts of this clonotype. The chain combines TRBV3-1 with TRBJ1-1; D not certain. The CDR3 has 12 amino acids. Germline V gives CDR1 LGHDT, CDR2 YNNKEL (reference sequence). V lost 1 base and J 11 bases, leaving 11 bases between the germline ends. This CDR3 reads CASSQGFLGAFF. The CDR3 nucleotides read TGTGCCAGCAGCCAAGGGTTCCTGGGTGCTTTCTTT.

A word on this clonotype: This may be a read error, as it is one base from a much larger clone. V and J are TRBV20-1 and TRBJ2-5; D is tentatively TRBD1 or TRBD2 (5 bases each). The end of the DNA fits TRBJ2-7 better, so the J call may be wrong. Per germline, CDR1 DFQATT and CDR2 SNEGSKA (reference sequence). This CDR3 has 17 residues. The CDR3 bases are TGCAGTGCTAGAGGCCCGGGACGATTTACTTCTGCCTACGAGCAGTACTTC. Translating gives CSARGPGRFTSAYEQYF.

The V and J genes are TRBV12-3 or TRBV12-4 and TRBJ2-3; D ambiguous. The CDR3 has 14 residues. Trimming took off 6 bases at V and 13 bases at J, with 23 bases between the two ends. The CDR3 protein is CASSLMISTDAEYF. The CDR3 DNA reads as TGTGCCAGCAGCTTGATGATTAGCACAGATGCGGAGTATTTT.

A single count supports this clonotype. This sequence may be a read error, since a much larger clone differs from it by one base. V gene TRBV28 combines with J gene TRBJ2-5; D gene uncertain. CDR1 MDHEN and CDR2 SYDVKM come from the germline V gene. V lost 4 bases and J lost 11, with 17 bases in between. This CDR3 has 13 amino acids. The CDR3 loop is CASSSTLVNEQYF. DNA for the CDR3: TGTGCCAGCAGTTCAACCCTCGTCAATGAGCAGTACTTC. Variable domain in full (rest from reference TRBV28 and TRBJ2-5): DVKVTQSSRYLVKRTGEKVFLECVQDMDHENMFWYRQDPGLGLRLIYFSYDVKMKEKGDIPEGYSVSREKKERFSLILESASTNQTSMYLCASSSTLVNEQYFGPGTRLLVL.

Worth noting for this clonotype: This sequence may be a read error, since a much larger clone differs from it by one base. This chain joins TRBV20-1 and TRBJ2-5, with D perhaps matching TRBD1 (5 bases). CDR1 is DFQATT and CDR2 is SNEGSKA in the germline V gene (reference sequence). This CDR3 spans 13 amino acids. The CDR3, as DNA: TGCAGTGCTGGCGACAGACACCAAGAGACCCGGTACTTC. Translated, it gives CSAGDRHQETRYF.

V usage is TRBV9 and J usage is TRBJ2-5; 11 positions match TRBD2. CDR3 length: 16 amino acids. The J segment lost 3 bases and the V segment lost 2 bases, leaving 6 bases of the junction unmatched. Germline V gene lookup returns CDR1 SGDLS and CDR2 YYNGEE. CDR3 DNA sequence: TGTGCCAGCAGCGTGGGGCTAGCGGGGGGAGAAGAGACCCAGTACTTC. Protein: CASSVGLAGGEETQYF.